The rows below give T cell receptor beta chains drawn from one sample of a study of blood T cell repertoires in COVID-19. Libraries were prepared by immunoSEQ multiplex PCR; TCRdb keeps only in-frame clonotypes and omits some of them. The sample carries around 300,000 clones, roughly 90% recorded once. Sequencing was done on a sample of peripheral blood. Receptors originate from a woman aged 30 to 39 with COVID-19, enrolled during active disease. CDR3s leave out the opening cysteine and the closing phenylalanine or tryptophan.

CDR3 protein: ASSPGLAGALGNEQF; V gene: TRBV11-3
CDR3 protein: ASSRQGLNQPQH; V gene: TRBV25-1
CDR3 protein: SVLLTSGSTF; V gene: TRBV29-1
CDR3 protein: ASSSQALQNIQY; V gene: TRBV19
CDR3 protein: ASSFRLAGVGAEQF; V gene: TRBV11-1
CDR3 protein: ASSDGTGSNQPQH; V gene: TRBV5-6
CDR3 protein: AISRQQRGYT; V gene: TRBV10-3
CDR3 protein: ASRAGTGRTGELF; V gene: TRBV6-5
CDR3 protein: ASILRGPMNTEAF; V gene: TRBV19
CDR3 protein: ASRRQAGGRAF; V gene: TRBV12-3/TRBV12-4
CDR3 protein: ASSDNRLSRYEQY; V gene: TRBV7-2
CDR3 protein: ASSIRDNNQPQH; V gene: TRBV19
CDR3 protein: ASSVGSGQGWDTQY; V gene: TRBV9
CDR3 protein: ASTGRGGGTGELF; V gene: TRBV7-9
CDR3 protein: ASRGALGLTNEQF; V gene: TRBV6-5
CDR3 protein: ASRESAGQPQH; V gene: TRBV6-5
CDR3 protein: ASSRRGTGGSYEQY; V gene: TRBV13
CDR3 protein: ASSLAGGDEQF; V gene: TRBV7-7
CDR3 protein: ASSLQLWLAGYNEQF; V gene: TRBV7-2
CDR3 protein: ASSLWDRAGNTIY; V gene: TRBV28
CDR3 protein: ASSLSRPNTEAF; V gene: TRBV28
CDR3 protein: ASSPRDRVPHGNQPQH; V gene: TRBV6-4
CDR3 protein: ASSSTGSYNSPLH; V gene: TRBV19
CDR3 protein: ASSVRDYTDTQY; V gene: TRBV9
CDR3 protein: ASSTNGQAREELF; V gene: TRBV18
CDR3 protein: AWKEVTEAF; V gene: TRBV30
CDR3 protein: ASSHSNQPQH; V gene: TRBV7-9
CDR3 protein: ASGLADTYEQY; V gene: TRBV10-2